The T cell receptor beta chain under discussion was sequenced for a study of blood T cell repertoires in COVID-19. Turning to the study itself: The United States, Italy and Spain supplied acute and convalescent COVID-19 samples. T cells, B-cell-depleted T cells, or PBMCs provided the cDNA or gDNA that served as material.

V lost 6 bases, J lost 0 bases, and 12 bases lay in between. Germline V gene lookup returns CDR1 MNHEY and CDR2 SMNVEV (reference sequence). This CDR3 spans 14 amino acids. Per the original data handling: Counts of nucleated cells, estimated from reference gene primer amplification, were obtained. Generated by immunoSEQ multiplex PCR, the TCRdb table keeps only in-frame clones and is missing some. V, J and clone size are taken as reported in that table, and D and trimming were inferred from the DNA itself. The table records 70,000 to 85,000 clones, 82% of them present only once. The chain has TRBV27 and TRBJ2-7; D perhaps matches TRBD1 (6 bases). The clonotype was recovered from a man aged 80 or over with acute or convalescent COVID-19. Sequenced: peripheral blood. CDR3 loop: CASSLTGNSYEQYF. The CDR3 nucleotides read TGTGCCAGCAGCCTTACAGGGAACTCCTACGAGCAGTACTTC.